The next 20 T cell receptor beta chains were all read from a single sample in a study of blood T cell repertoires in COVID-19 (dated by TCRdb to between 2020 and 2021). The library relied on the immunoSEQ multiplex PCR assay. TCRdb obtained this table from immuneACCESS and retained in-frame rearrangements with V and J assigned. These tables miss some clones; where compared with another copy, unresolved V genes account for less than half of the shortfall, and the remainder is unexplained. This sample has roughly 150,000 clones in its table, and 75% to 85% of those were observed once. More than 7% of the sample comes from the top ten. Sample: peripheral blood. All receptors come from a woman aged 55-75 years with COVID-19, enrolled during active disease.

As regards this clone: Germline and junction disagree at one end, which may indicate a read error. The chain is built from TRBV5-1 and TRBJ1-2; TRBD1 is a possible D gene (6 bases). The CDR3 runs 13 residues. The V gene's germline CDR1 is SGHRS and CDR2 YFSETQ. The CDR3 loop reads CASRLAQGYGYTF. CDR3 sequence (DNA): TGCGCCAGCAGATTGGCCCAGGGGTATGGCTACACCTTC.

The V gene is TRBV7-8, the J gene TRBJ1-5, with no clear D. This CDR3 contains 13 residues. The V gene's germline CDR1 is SGHVS and CDR2 FQNEAQ. Trimming stripped 1 base from V and 6 bases from J, with 7 bases between. CDR3 in DNA: TGTGCCAGCAGCTTAGTCCAAGCTCAGCCCCAGCATTTT. This codes for CASSLVQAQPQHF. Full variable domain (missing parts from reference TRBV7-8 and TRBJ1-5): GAGVSQSPRYKVAKRGQDVALRCDPISGHVSLFWYQQALGQGPEFLTYFQNEAQLDKSGLPSDRFFAERPEGSVSTLKIQRTQQEDSAVYLCASSLVQAQPQHFGDGTRLSIL.

This clone was picked up one time. The CDR3 reads CASSLEPGSDTQYF. CDR3 sequence (DNA): TGTGCCAGCAGCTTGGAGCCCGGGTCAGATACGCAGTATTTT. The chain is built from TRBV5-4 and TRBJ2-3; D remains unclear. Deletions cut 0 bases from V and 4 bases from J, with 9 bases between. The CDR3 consists of 14 residues. Germline V gene lookup returns CDR1 SGHNT and CDR2 YYREEE (reference sequence).

The V and J genes are TRBV19 and TRBJ1-1, with 9 positions matching TRBD1. The CDR3 is 15 residues long. J lost 0 bases, V lost 7 bases, and 6 bases had no gene match. Germline loops: CDR1 LNHDA, CDR2 SQIVND (reference sequence). For the CDR3, the DNA is TGTGCCAGTACTTCCCGGGACAGGGTGAACACTGAAGCTTTCTTT. Protein sequence: CASTSRDRVNTEAFF.

This sequence joins TRBV28 and TRBJ2-7; a possible D gene is TRBD2 (5 bases). CDR1 is MDHEN and CDR2 is SYDVKM in the germline V gene. This CDR3 is built from 12 residues. V was pared by 6 bases and J by 2 bases, with 8 bases between. The CDR3 region has the DNA TGTGCCAGCAGCACCGGGGCCTACGAGCAGTACGTC. It encodes CASSTGAYEQYV.

The V and J genes are TRBV5-1 and TRBJ2-1, with D tentatively TRBD2 (6 bases). Trimming shortened V by 4 bases and J by 7 bases, and 21 bases separated the two germline ends. CDR3 length: 16 amino acids. Looked up from germline, CDR1 is SGHRS and CDR2 is YFSETQ. CDR3 amino acids: CASSPLGGGTRNEQFF. CDR3 nucleotides: TGCGCCAGCAGCCCCCTAGGCGGCGGGACGCGTAATGAGCAGTTCTTC. Supplemented by reference TRBV5-1 and TRBJ2-1, the full variable domain reads KAGVTQTPRYLIKTRGQQVTLSCSPISGHRSVSWYQQTPGQGLQFLFEYFSETQRNKGNFPGRFSGRQFSNSRSEMNVSTLELGDSALYLCASSPLGGGTRNEQFFGPGTRLTVL.

V usage is TRBV18 and J usage is TRBJ2-7; TRBD2 is a possible D gene (5 bases). Germline values: CDR1 KGHSH, CDR2 LQKENI. The CDR3 runs to 13 residues. Between the trimmed V and J ends, which lost 4 bases and 5 bases, there was a span of 12 bases. CDR3 DNA sequence: TGTGCCAGCTCACATCGAGAGGGCAACGAGCAGTACGTC. The encoded protein is CASSHREGNEQYV.

The count of this clone is one. The CDR3 region has the DNA TGTGCCAGCAGCTTAGAAAACATGGGAAACACCATATATTTT. Encoded protein: CASSLENMGNTIYF. The chain has TRBV7-2 and TRBJ1-3; D is unclear. The germline gives CDR1 SGHTA, CDR2 FQGNSA. The CDR3 is 14 residues long. V was pared by 1 base and J by 4 bases, with 8 bases between.

The chain uses TRBV19 and TRBJ2-6; a possible D gene is TRBD2 (5 bases). In germline, CDR1 is LNHDA, CDR2 SQIVND (reference sequence). Deletions cut 7 bases from V and 4 bases from J, with 17 bases between. This CDR3 has 16 residues. The CDR3 coding sequence is TGTGCCAGTACCAAAAAGAGGGCCCCCGGGGCCAACGTCCTGACTTTC. Translated: CASTKKRAPGANVLTF.

V and J are TRBV7-9 and TRBJ2-3, with D possibly matching TRBD1 (6 bases). Germline V gene lookup returns CDR1 SEHNR and CDR2 FQNEAQ (reference sequence). The CDR3 consists of 15 residues. V dropped 5 bases and J dropped 2 bases, with 14 bases sitting between them. The CDR3 region is CASSLSGTFTDTQYF. CDR3 nucleotide sequence: TGTGCCAGCAGCCTATCCGGGACATTCACAGATACGCAGTATTTT.

The chain joins TRBV27 to TRBJ1-2, with a tentative D call TRBD1 (5 bases). CDR1 MNHEY and CDR2 SMNVEV come from the germline V gene (reference sequence). The CDR3 has 13 residues. Trimming removed 5 bases from V and 1 base from J, with 8 bases in between. The DNA for the CDR3 is TGTGCCAGCAGTGATCAGGGTAACTATGGCTACACCTTC. It translates to CASSDQGNYGYTF.

The chain couples TRBV6-5 to TRBJ2-2; D may be TRBD2 (6 bases). Per the germline V gene, CDR1 is MNHEY and CDR2 is SVGAGI. The CDR3 contains 14 residues. Trimming shortened V by 4 bases and J by 7 bases, and 13 bases separated the two germline ends. CDR3 residues: CASSLLAYSGELFF. The CDR3 nucleotides read TGTGCCAGCAGTTTGCTAGCGTATAGCGGGGAGCTGTTTTTT.

The chain combines TRBV11-2 with TRBJ2-3; tentatively, D is TRBD2 (6 bases). V gave up 0 bases and J gave up 7 bases, with 17 bases separating them. CDR1 SGHAT and CDR2 FQNNGV come from the germline V gene. This CDR3 contains 16 residues. CDR3 in DNA: TGTGCCAGCAGCTTAGAGGGAGGAGCTAGGTTGAATACGCAGTATTTT. Its protein is CASSLEGGARLNTQYF.

This clone occurred a few times. The chain couples TRBV7-8 to TRBJ2-2; 7 bases line up with TRBD1. The germline CDR1 and CDR2 sequences are SGHVS and FQNEAQ. After removal of 5 bases from V and 1 base from J, the junction contained 7 bases not matched to a gene. The length of the CDR3 is 16 residues. As DNA, the CDR3 is TGTGCCAGCAGCGCCTTGGACAGGATGAACACCGGGGAGCTGTTTTTT. The encoded protein is CASSALDRMNTGELFF.

This chain connects TRBV12-5 to TRBJ2-1; 7 bases align to TRBD1. In germline, CDR1 is LGHNT, CDR2 FRNRAP. V dropped 6 bases and J dropped 3; count of bases not matched to a gene: 17. CDR3 length: 18 amino acids. The CDR3 DNA is TGTGCTAGTGGACCCAACCCGACAGGGTCGAATATCTACAATGAGCAGTTCTTC. This codes for CASGPNPTGSNIYNEQFF.

This chain joins TRBV6-5 and TRBJ1-2; D is perhaps TRBD1 (6 bases). The CDR3 is 12 amino acids. CDR1 MNHEY and CDR2 SVGAGI come from the germline V gene. The V end lost 9 bases, the J end lost 3 bases, and 11 bases lay between the germline ends. The chain's CDR3 is CASGDMDYGYTF. Written as DNA, the CDR3 is TGTGCCAGTGGGGACATGGACTATGGCTACACCTTC.

The chain joins TRBV28 to TRBJ2-7; D perhaps matches TRBD2 (6 bases). Germline CDR1 is MDHEN and CDR2 is SYDVKM. V was pared by 3 bases and J by 3 bases, with 12 bases between. The CDR3 is made up of 14 amino acids. The CDR3 here is CASSFSGDHYEQYF. CDR3 coding DNA: TGTGCCAGCAGTTTCTCGGGGGACCACTACGAGCAGTACTTC.

The chain couples TRBV11-1 to TRBJ2-3; D might be TRBD2 (5 bases). Per the germline V gene, CDR1 is SGHAT and CDR2 is FQDESV (reference sequence). Between the trimmed V and J ends, which lost 9 bases and 2 bases, there was a span of 15 bases. The CDR3 runs to 14 residues. This CDR3 reads CASSQRGYTDTQYF. The CDR3 DNA reads TGTGCCAGTTCGCAACGCGGGTACACAGATACGCAGTATTTT.

The V call is TRBV28, the J call TRBJ2-3, with D perhaps matching TRBD2 (6 bases). Trimming left V 7 bases short and J 1 base short, with 15 bases between. The CDR3 runs to 15 residues. Germline loops: CDR1 MDHEN, CDR2 SYDVKM. The CDR3 DNA is TGTGCCAGCACCCGTCGGGGGTCCCGCACAGATACGCAGTATTTT. Translating gives CASTRRGSRTDTQYF.

V gene TRBV7-9 combines with J gene TRBJ2-2, with 9 positions matching TRBD2. There are 15 residues in the CDR3. The germline gives CDR1 SEHNR, CDR2 FQNEAQ (reference sequence). V shed 5 bases and J 5 bases; nucleotides not matched to a gene: 6. For the CDR3, the DNA is TGTGCCAGCAGCCCAATAGCGGGAGTGACCGGGGAGCTGTTTTTT. The encoded protein is CASSPIAGVTGELFF.